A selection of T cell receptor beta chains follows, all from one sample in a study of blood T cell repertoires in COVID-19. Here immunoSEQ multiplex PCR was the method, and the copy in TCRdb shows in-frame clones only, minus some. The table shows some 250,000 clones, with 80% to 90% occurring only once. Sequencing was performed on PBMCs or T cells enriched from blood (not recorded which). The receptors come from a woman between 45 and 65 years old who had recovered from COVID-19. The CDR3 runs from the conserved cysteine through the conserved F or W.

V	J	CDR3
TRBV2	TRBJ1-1	CASTLTETNTEAFF
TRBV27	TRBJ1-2	CASSWTGVGGYTF
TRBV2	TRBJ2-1	CASSGGGNSYNEQFF
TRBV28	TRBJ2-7	CASSLWAGGERNEQYF
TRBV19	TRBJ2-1	CASSTGQGLRLQFF
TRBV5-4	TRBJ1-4	CASSWGQGAREKLFF
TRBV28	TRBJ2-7	CASSQPGLAGGPRDEQYF
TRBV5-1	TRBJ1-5	CASSMDRDQPQHF
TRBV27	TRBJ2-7	CASSQTGFGAYEQYF
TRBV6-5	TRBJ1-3	CASSYGDTGPGNTIYF
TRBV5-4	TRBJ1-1	CASSLDRLEAFF
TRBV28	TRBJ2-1	CASSLRTSGSYNEQFF
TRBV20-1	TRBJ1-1	CSASKQIINTEAFF
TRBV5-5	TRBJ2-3	CASSLIAGGGADTQYF
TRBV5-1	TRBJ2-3	CASSSLAGGIDTQYF
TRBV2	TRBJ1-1	CASRSRGNTEAFF
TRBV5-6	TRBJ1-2	CASSFRGFGYTF
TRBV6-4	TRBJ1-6	CASSVRGYNSPLHF
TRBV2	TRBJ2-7	CASSETSDRSSGEQYF
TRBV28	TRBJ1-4	CASQDRAAEKLFF